One T cell receptor (beta chain) is described in this entry. The clone's antigen remains unknown. Base qualities are missing; no much larger clone stands one base away. TCRbeta CDR3 regions were amplified from genomic DNA by means of the immunoSEQ Assay, a bias-controlled multiplex PCR. In the paper's pipeline: The number of nucleated cells in each sample was estimated by amplification of reference gene primers within the assay. To quantify the absolute abundance of each unique TCRbeta CDR3 rearrangement, sequence reads were collapsed and filtered. For each sample, productive Simpson clonality was calculated by taking the square root of Simpson's diversity index across productive rearrangements. TCRdb obtained this table from immuneACCESS and retained in-frame rearrangements with V and J assigned. These tables miss some clones; where compared with another copy, unresolved V genes account for less than half of the shortfall, and the remainder is unexplained. D and trimming come from the DNA, and the V and J calls and clone size come from that table. The sample table contains about 380,000 clones; only one count was recorded for 70% to 90% of them. 1% to 1.5% of the sample lies in the top ten.

This sample stems from a study of blood T cell repertoires in COVID-19 (TCRdb year 2020). Study-level background: Samples covering the acute and convalescent phases of COVID-19 were provided by collaborators in the United States, Italy and Spain. The material from the prospective study consisted of cDNA or gDNA derived from T cells, B-cell-depleted T cells, or PBMCs. Sample metadata almost always included a de-identified subject ID, COVID-19 status, age in years and sex. A freely available public database, intended as a resource for researchers studying the immune response to SARS-CoV-2, is where the repertoires were released. Subjects who had been exposed to COVID-19, were actively infected with it, or had recovered from it provided the deeply sampled blood TCRbeta repertoires that made up the dataset. The samples were drawn from two sources: the first 160 participants of the ongoing ImmuneRACE study, and 950 to 1,500 subjects contributed by 6 global collaborators. Where available, HLA class I and class II types were taken from metadata supplied by the sample provider and were not determined by assay-based typing.

The CDR3 sequence holds 13 residues, the cysteine and phenylalanine included. Solely the CDR3 DNA is kept, with 39 bases framed from the first base. The germline V gene gives CDR1 as MGHRA and CDR2 as YSYEKL. V is reduced by 1 base and J by 2 bases, leaving a spacing of 6 bases between them. General conclusions and limits of the study: How much clinical and demographic metadata was included differed by source and by participant, and the metadata was provided uncurated.

Enrolling through a virtual design, the prospective study's participants ranged in age from roughly 18 to 89 years and lived across more than 20 United States geographic areas. In the prospective study, participants were assigned to cohorts based on the clinical history participants reported in a screening survey and a study questionnaire. Recovered participants in ImmuneRACE Cohort 3 were defined by two consecutive negative NP/OP PCR tests, clearance by a healthcare professional, or resolution of symptoms. In the prospective study, mobile phlebotomists collected whole blood, serum and a nasopharyngeal or oropharyngeal swab from each participant. Prospective study participants could optionally give additional blood draws and questionnaires over an approximately two-month period. Blood samples from the prospective study were shipped frozen or at room temperature prior to DNA extraction.

The sequence came from a man younger than 45 who had recovered from COVID-19. The specimen was PBMCs or T cells enriched from blood (not recorded which). The V gene is TRBV4-1 and the J gene is TRBJ2-7; no D gene can be assigned with confidence. DNA sequence: TGCGCCAGCAGCCAAGGGTACACCTACGAGCAGTACTTC. This encodes CASSQGYTYEQYF.